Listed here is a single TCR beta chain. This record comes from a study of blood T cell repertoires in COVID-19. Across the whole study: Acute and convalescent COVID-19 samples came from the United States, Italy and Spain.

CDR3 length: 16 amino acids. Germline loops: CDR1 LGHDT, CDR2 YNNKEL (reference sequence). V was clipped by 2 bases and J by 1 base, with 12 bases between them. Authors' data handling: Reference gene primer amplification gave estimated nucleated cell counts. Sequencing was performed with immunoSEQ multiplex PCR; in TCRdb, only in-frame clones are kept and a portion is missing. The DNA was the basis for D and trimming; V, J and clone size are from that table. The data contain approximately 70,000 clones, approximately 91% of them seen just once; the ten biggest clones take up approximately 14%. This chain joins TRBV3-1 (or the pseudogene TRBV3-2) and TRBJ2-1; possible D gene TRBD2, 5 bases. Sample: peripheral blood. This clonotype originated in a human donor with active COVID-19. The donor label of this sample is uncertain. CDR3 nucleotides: TGTGCCAGCAGCCAATGGTCGGGGAATTCCTACAATGAGCAGTTCTTC. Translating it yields CASSQWSGNSYNEQFF.